The sequence of this T cell receptor beta chain was determined in a study of beta chain features in type 1 diabetes. Study overall: All samples together contributed 100 million to 120 million sorted cells for examination. Study results and limitations: There was a moderate but significant shortening of TCRB CDR3s in all four CD4+ subsets of Type 1 diabetes patients.

The CDR3 is 13 amino acids. Germline loops: CDR1 SQVTM, CDR2 ANQGSEA. V lost 3 bases and J 5 bases, leaving 13 bases between the germline ends. The investigators reverse transcribed all of the isolated RNA, so they sequenced expressed TCRB transcripts. TCRdb's copy holds only in-frame clones and misses some; the assay was immunoSEQ multiplex PCR. The sample has approximately 240,000 clones, roughly 17% seen once. This clone came up a few times. The target antigen is unknown. The material sequenced was naive CD4+ T cells from blood. The V and J genes are TRBV29-1 and TRBJ2-5, with TRBD1 as a possible D gene (6 bases). The TCR sequence derives from a man in his thirties or forties with type 1 diabetes. The CDR3 DNA is TGCAGCGTTGACAGGTCTACAGGGGAGACCCAGTACTTC. The encoded protein is CSVDRSTGETQYF.